The source of this T cell receptor beta chain is a study of OX40 agonist ivuxolimab in advanced cancers. General study points: Among expanded peripheral T cells, antigen specificity went undetermined.

Using immunoSEQ multiplex PCR, the repertoire was profiled, and TCRdb retains in-frame clones only, with some absent. The sample has over 85,000 clones, about 92% seen once. Points on this clone: Its target is unknown.

The CDR3 runs 15 residues. CDR1 and CDR2 from the germline V gene are SGHRS and YFSETQ. The ends lost 4 bases at V and 3 bases at J; junction bases unmatched: 2. This material consisted of CD4+ or CD8+ T cells sorted from blood, taken in a trial of the OX40 agonist ivuxolimab. This clonotype originated in an adult with an advanced solid tumor such as melanoma, head and neck, liver or kidney cancer. The V gene is TRBV5-1, the J gene TRBJ2-1, with 12 bases that match TRBD2. In DNA form, the CDR3 reads TGCGCCAGCAGCAGGACTAGCGGGGTCTACAATGAGCAGTTCTTC. It specifies CASSRTSGVYNEQFF.